These T cell receptor beta chains were read from a single sample in a study of shared clonotypes between healthy human individuals. Clones were read by immunoSEQ multiplex PCR, and TCRdb kept only the in-frame ones, dropping some. The table lists some 2 million clones, roughly 94% of them singletons. Sequencing was done on a sample of naive CD8+ T cells sorted from blood. The receptors were gathered from a man younger than 35 in good health. Each CDR3 is given with its conserved first and last residue. Each record gives: clone size, V gene, J gene, D gene, CDR3 protein, CDR3 DNA. D genes are given only for firm matches. Size tells how often a clone was seen (once, few, many) or the class of an expanded clone, and some rows leave it out.

>once|TRBV15|TRBJ1-2|-
CATSSPDTYLFYGYTF
TGTGCCACCAGCAGTCCGGACACCTACCTTTTCTATGGCTACACCTTC
>-|TRBV5-6|TRBJ2-7|TRBD2
CASSPWTSGRAYEQYF
TGTGCCAGCAGCCCCTGGACTAGCGGGAGGGCTTACGAGCAGTACTTC
>-|TRBV5-4|TRBJ2-1|TRBD2
CASSLRTSGRPSDEQFF
TGTGCCAGCAGCTTGCGGACTAGCGGGAGGCCCTCGGATGAGCAGTTCTTC
>-|TRBV29-1|TRBJ2-1|-
CSVIPDGHEQFF
TGCAGCGTTATCCCTGATGGGCATGAGCAGTTCTTC
>-|TRBV19|TRBJ2-7|-
CASSIDKSYEQYF
TGTGCCAGTAGTATAGACAAATCCTACGAGCAGTACTTC
>-|TRBV28|TRBJ1-1|TRBD1
CASSLGGTVNTEAFF
TGTGCCAGCAGTTTAGGGGGGACAGTTAACACTGAAGCTTTCTTT
>-|TRBV4-1|TRBJ2-7|TRBD1
CASSQDHIGQGVYEQYF
TGCGCCAGCAGCCAAGATCATATAGGACAGGGTGTTTACGAGCAGTACTTC
>once|TRBV27|TRBJ1-2|-
CASRGGHYGYTF
TGTGCCAGCAGAGGAGGTCACTATGGCTACACCTTC
>-|TRBV28|TRBJ2-7|TRBD1
CATGTGWYEQYF
TGTGCCACGGGGACAGGGTGGTACGAGCAGTACTTC
>-|TRBV5-1|TRBJ2-2|-
CASSPGTTNTGELFF
TGCGCCAGCAGCCCCGGGACAACGAACACCGGGGAGCTGTTTTTT
>few|TRBV6-1|TRBJ1-4|-
CASTGFSTNEKLFF
TGTGCCAGCACTGGATTCTCAACTAATGAAAAACTGTTTTTT
>-|TRBV11-3|TRBJ2-3|TRBD2
CASSLGLAGSEADTQYF
TGTGCCAGCAGCTTAGGGCTAGCGGGGTCCGAGGCAGATACGCAGTATTTT
>-|TRBV5-8|TRBJ2-7|TRBD1
CASSLGQGAWHEQYF
TGTGCCAGCAGCTTAGGACAGGGGGCATGGCACGAGCAGTACTTC
>-|TRBV11-3|TRBJ2-2|TRBD2
CASSLLAGGPFGDTGELFF
TGTGCCAGCAGCTTATTGGCGGGAGGGCCATTTGGGGACACCGGGGAGCTGTTTTTT
>-|TRBV10-2|TRBJ2-7|-
CASSESHLSSYEQYF
TGCGCCAGCAGTGAGTCGCACCTTAGCTCCTACGAGCAGTACTTC
>-|TRBV4-3|TRBJ1-1|-
CASSPGRGALNTEAFF
TGCGCCAGCAGCCCCGGAAGGGGTGCACTGAACACTGAAGCTTTCTTT
>-|TRBV7-9|TRBJ2-7|-
CASSLVGRDEQYF
TGTGCCAGCAGCTTAGTCGGCCGCGACGAGCAGTACTTC
>-|TRBV12-5|TRBJ1-5|-
CASAQAWFSTNQPQHF
TGTGCTAGTGCCCAGGCGTGGTTCAGTACCAATCAGCCCCAGCATTTT